This section outlines one TCR beta chain sequence together with its context. The antigen remains unidentified. The data derive from a study of identical twins. Study observations and caveats: For cord blood, abundant beta clonotypes had fewer insertions, unlike memory repertoires, which showed none. Twins shared out-of-frame alpha sequences with excess low generation probability. Possibly, invariant MAIT and iNKT cells partly confounded zero-insertion analyses. Recombination models fit unrelated individuals' TCR alpha sharing but underestimated twins'.

TCRdb redid the calling of the 5' RACE reads with MiXCR, one entry per CDR3 protein. The repertoire consists of about 530,000 distinct CDR3 sequences, with 20% to 25% occurring once and the leading ten covering 0.48%. CDR3 size: 13 residues. V shed 2 bases and J shed 6 bases, with 10 bases lying between them. Germline lookup yields CDR1 MNHEY and CDR2 SVGEGT. A further study also used this sample, focusing on yellow fever vaccine responses in identical twins.

The sequenced sample was CD4+ T cells sorted from blood. V gene TRBV6-2 or TRBV6-3 combines with J gene TRBJ1-2; D is perhaps TRBD1 (5 bases). The sequence was obtained from a woman aged 18-29 years in good health. The CDR3 loop reads CASSYDLDNGYTF. DNA for the CDR3: TGTGCCAGCAGTTACGATTTGGACAATGGCTACACCTTC.